One and the same sample provided the 25 T cell receptor beta chains below, sequenced in a study of T cells after yellow fever vaccination. TCRdb re-derived calls from the 5' RACE reads in MiXCR, one entry per CDR3 protein. In the table there are about 240,000 distinct CDR3 sequences, more than 3.5% of which are singletons. This specimen was PBMCs, taken 15 days after the yellow fever booster vaccination. All receptors derive from a young man who received the YFV17D yellow fever vaccine.

This chain connects TRBV20-1 to TRBJ1-2, with D hard to call. V was shortened by 3 bases and J by 4 bases, with 12 bases between the two germline ends. CDR3 length equals 13 residues. The germline gives CDR1 DFQATT, CDR2 SNEGSKA (reference sequence). CDR3 in amino acids: CSASGRSFYGYTF. The CDR3 nucleotides read TGCAGTGCTAGTGGCAGATCATTCTATGGCTACACCTTC.

This clonotype was observed at least ten times. The chain joins TRBV15 to TRBJ1-2; a possible D gene is TRBD1 (5 bases). This CDR3 is 13 amino acids long. In germline, CDR1 is LNHNV, CDR2 YYDKDF (reference sequence). V was shortened by 5 bases and J by 5 bases, with 12 bases between the two germline ends. CDR3 nucleotides: TGTGCCACCAGCTCTAGCGGGGGATATGGCTACACCTTC. Translating gives CATSSSGGYGYTF. The full variable domain, its missing parts supplied by reference TRBV15 and TRBJ1-2, is DAMVIQNPRYQVTQFGKPVTLSCSQTLNHNVMYWYQQKSSQAPKLLFHYYDKDFNNEADTPDNFQSRRPNTSFCFLDIRSPGLGDTAMYLCATSSSGGYGYTFGSGTRLTVV.

There are many counts of this clonotype. The rearrangement joins TRBV18 to TRBJ1-6; D unresolved. This CDR3 region has 16 residues. Germline V CDR1 and CDR2: KGHSH, LQKENI. The V end lost 3 bases, the J end lost 7 bases, and 16 bases lay between the germline ends. The CDR3 spells CASSPDSRSWNSPLHF. CDR3 DNA sequence: TGTGCCAGCTCACCGGATTCAAGGAGTTGGAATTCACCCCTCCACTTT.

This clonotype was recorded many times. V gene TRBV20-1 combines with J gene TRBJ2-3; D gene ambiguous. Deletions cut 3 bases from V and 4 bases from J, with 11 bases between. The CDR3 is 13 amino acids. Germline V gene data show CDR1 as DFQATT and CDR2 as SNEGSKA (reference sequence). The DNA for the CDR3 is TGCAGTGCTAGGGGCAGGTTCCCAGATACGCAGTATTTT. Amino acid sequence: CSARGRFPDTQYF.

This clonotype was seen at least ten times. The genes are TRBV4-3 and TRBJ2-1, with 7 bases identical to TRBD2. Germline loops: CDR1 LGHNA, CDR2 YSLEER. The CDR3 has 14 amino acids. Losses at the gene ends were 0 bases for V and 12 bases for J; bases not matched to a gene: 8. The CDR3 protein is CASSQEIKAGRQFF. In DNA form, the CDR3 reads TGCGCCAGCAGCCAAGAGATCAAAGCGGGGCGGCAGTTCTTC.

This clonotype appeared many times. The chain joins TRBV7-9 to TRBJ2-1, with D tentatively TRBD2 (7 bases). V was cut by 4 bases and J by 5 bases, with 15 bases left in between. Germline values: CDR1 SEHNR, CDR2 FQNEAQ (reference sequence). CDR3 length: 15 amino acids. The CDR3 sequence: CASSSPTGGHNEQFF. As DNA, the CDR3 is TGTGCCAGCAGCTCTCCAACGGGGGGCCACAATGAGCAGTTCTTC. Drawing the rest from reference TRBV7-9 and TRBJ2-1, the complete variable domain is DTGVSQNPRHKITKRGQNVTFRCDPISEHNRLYWYRQTLGQGPEFLTYFQNEAQLEKSRLLSDRFSAERPKGSFSTLEIQRTEQGDSAMYLCASSSPTGGHNEQFFGPGTRLTVL.

The sample holds many counts of this clonotype. This sequence joins TRBV5-1 and TRBJ2-1; no definite D call. CDR1 and CDR2 from the germline V gene are SGHRS and YFSETQ. V was clipped by 0 bases and J by 9 bases, with 13 bases between them. The CDR3 consists of 14 residues. CDR3 residues: CASSLGVGAREQFF. For the CDR3, the DNA is TGCGCCAGCAGCTTGGGTGTCGGCGCGCGTGAGCAGTTCTTC.

This clonotype was found a few times. The chain carries TRBV5-4 and TRBJ1-6; possibly TRBD1 for D (6 bases). The V end lost 4 bases, the J end lost 10 bases, and 15 bases lay between the germline ends. From germline, CDR1 is SGHNT and CDR2 YYREEE (reference sequence). The CDR3 consists of 14 residues. The chain's CDR3 is CASSRDRLGSPLHF. The CDR3 bases are TGTGCCAGCAGCCGCGACAGGCTTGGGTCACCCCTCCACTTT.

This clonotype was detected ten times or more. CDR3 amino acids: CASSSAGGVTEAFF. In DNA form, the CDR3 reads TGTGCCAGCAGCTCGGCGGGGGGTGTCACTGAAGCTTTCTTT. This chain uses TRBV3-1 with TRBJ1-1, with TRBD1 as a possible D gene (5 bases). The germline CDR1 and CDR2 sequences are LGHDT and YNNKEL (reference sequence). This CDR3 comprises 14 residues. V was shortened by 5 bases and J by 4 bases, with 14 bases between the two germline ends.

This clonotype was counted ten times or more. The chain uses TRBV28 and TRBJ2-3, with 9 bases lining up with TRBD2. Germline lookup yields CDR1 MDHEN and CDR2 SYDVKM. Germline trimming cut 8 bases from V and 0 bases from J; bases unmatched to any gene: 6. This CDR3 has 15 residues. The CDR3: CASRGGAESTDTQYF. In nucleotides, the CDR3 is TGTGCCAGCCGCGGGGGGGCCGAGAGCACAGATACGCAGTATTTT. The full variable domain, its missing parts supplied by reference TRBV28 and TRBJ2-3, is DVKVTQSSRYLVKRTGEKVFLECVQDMDHENMFWYRQDPGLGLRLIYFSYDVKMKEKGDIPEGYSVSREKKERFSLILESASTNQTSMYLCASRGGAESTDTQYFGPGTRLTVL.

In this sample, this clonotype turned up many times. The rearrangement links TRBV6-1 to TRBJ1-5, with TRBD1 as a possible D gene (5 bases). V lost 4 bases, J lost 6 bases, and 16 bases lay in between. Per the germline V gene, CDR1 is MNHNS and CDR2 is SASEGT. CDR3 length equals 15 residues. The DNA for the CDR3 is TGTGCCAGCAGTGCCAATGGGGGTTTAGGTCAGCCCCAGCATTTT. As protein: CASSANGGLGQPQHF.

The sample holds many counts of this clonotype. The chain employs TRBV30 and TRBJ1-6, with D tentatively TRBD1 (5 bases). Trimming left V 0 bases short and J 8 bases short, with 11 bases between. The germline V gene encodes CDR1 GTSNPN and CDR2 SVGIG (reference sequence). This CDR3 comprises 14 residues. CDR3 residues: CAWSVLGVHSPLHF. The CDR3 nucleotides read TGTGCCTGGAGTGTACTGGGGGTCCATTCACCCCTCCACTTT.

This clonotype was picked up many times. This chain uses TRBV5-1 with TRBJ1-1, with TRBD1 matching 7 bases. The CDR3 runs to 14 residues. Looked up from germline, CDR1 is SGHRS and CDR2 is YFSETQ. V lost 5 bases and J lost 0; bases outside the gene matches: 4. The CDR3: CASRRDRMNTEAFF. The DNA of the CDR3 is TGCGCCAGCAGACGGGACAGAATGAACACTGAAGCTTTCTTT. Using reference TRBV5-1 and TRBJ1-1 for the parts outside the CDR3, the full variable domain is KAGVTQTPRYLIKTRGQQVTLSCSPISGHRSVSWYQQTPGQGLQFLFEYFSETQRNKGNFPGRFSGRQFSNSRSEMNVSTLELGDSALYLCASRRDRMNTEAFFGQGTRLTVV.

There are many counts of this clonotype. The chain combines TRBV5-1 with TRBJ2-5; D might be TRBD1 (5 bases). Germline loops: CDR1 SGHRS, CDR2 YFSETQ. The CDR3 length is 13 residues. The germline V and J ends were trimmed by 4 bases and 5 bases, with 12 bases remaining between them. The DNA for the CDR3 is TGCGCCAGCAGCGAGTCAGGGTCCGAGACCCAGTACTTC. It translates to CASSESGSETQYF.

In its sample, this clonotype was seen many times. The CDR3 sequence is CASSQVGAKNQPQHF. DNA for the CDR3: TGCGCCAGCAGCCAAGTGGGGGCTAAGAATCAGCCCCAGCATTTT. The chain combines TRBV4-1 with TRBJ1-5, with a possible D match to TRBD1 (6 bases). Germline CDR1 and CDR2: MGHRA and YSYEKL. The CDR3 spans 15 residues. The ends were cut back, 1 base at V and 4 bases at J, with 11 bases in the middle.

This clonotype was seen many times. This chain connects TRBV7-2 to TRBJ2-7; D remains unclear. V lost 4 bases to trimming and J lost 2 bases, with 18 bases between them. The CDR3 spans 16 residues. Germline V CDR1 and CDR2: SGHTA, FQGNSA. In nucleotides, the CDR3 is TGTGCCAGCAGCTCCCAGGTGGCTAGTAAACCCTACGAGCAGTACTTC. It codes for CASSSQVASKPYEQYF.

Many counts were recorded for this clonotype. The V call is TRBV20-1, the J call TRBJ1-3; D is uncertain. Trimming removed 4 bases at V and 0 bases at J, with 10 bases between. The CDR3 has 14 residues. In germline, CDR1 is DFQATT, CDR2 SNEGSKA (reference sequence). The CDR3 spells CSATTEVSGNTIYF. The CDR3 DNA reads as TGCAGTGCTACAACAGAGGTCTCTGGAAACACCATATATTTT.

A remark on this clonotype: This sequence may be a read error, since a much larger clone differs from it by one base. This chain uses TRBV5-1 with TRBJ2-1, with 11 bases identical to TRBD2. The CDR3 contains 16 residues. The junction had 7 bases not matched to a gene; V was cut back by 1 base and J by 7 bases. CDR1 is SGHRS and CDR2 is YFSETQ in the germline V gene. In DNA form, the CDR3 reads TGCGCCAGCAGCTTGTCCCTAGCGGGGGGTGTGAATGAGCAGTTCTTC. Its protein is CASSLSLAGGVNEQFF.

Notes on this clonotype: A much larger clone is a single base away; this may be a read error. The J gene is TRBJ2-3, the V gene TRBV5-8, with D perhaps TRBD1 (6 bases). The CDR3 consists of 14 residues. Trimming left V 4 bases short and J 3 bases short, with 12 bases between. The germline V gene encodes CDR1 SGHTS and CDR2 YDEGEE. CDR3 protein: CASSRVQGTDTQYF. The DNA of the CDR3 is TGTGCCAGCAGCAGGGTGCAGGGGACAGATACGCAGTATTTT.

This clonotype was counted many times. The gene calls are TRBV6-5 and TRBJ1-5; 8 nucleotides line up with TRBD1. Germline CDR1 reads MNHEY; CDR2 reads SVGAGI. V dropped 6 bases and J dropped 7; count of bases not matched to a gene: 8. The CDR3 sequence is 14 residues long. CDR3 in amino acids: CASSLDRGGQPQHF. CDR3 DNA sequence: TGTGCCAGCAGCCTAGACAGGGGAGGCCAGCCCCAGCATTTT.

This clonotype appeared many times. The chain has TRBV2 and TRBJ1-5, with 9 bases aligning to TRBD1. The CDR3 extends over 14 amino acids. Per the germline V gene, CDR1 is SNHLY and CDR2 is FYNNEI. V gave up 6 bases and J gave up 3 bases; unmatched junction bases: 3. The chain's CDR3 is CASSGTGSNQPQHF. In DNA, the CDR3 is TGTGCCAGCAGCGGGACAGGGTCCAATCAGCCCCAGCATTTT.

This clonotype showed up many times. V is TRBV5-1 and J is TRBJ2-5, with TRBD1 matching over 9 bases. Germline V gene sequence: CDR1 SGHRS, CDR2 YFSETQ. CDR3 length: 14 residues. The junction had 5 bases not matched to a gene; V was cut back by 3 bases and J by 5 bases. As DNA, the CDR3 is TGCGCCAGCAGCTCTACAGGGGGCCAGGAGACCCAGTACTTC. Protein product: CASSSTGGQETQYF.

This clonotype was detected ten times or more. V and J are TRBV19 and TRBJ1-5; a weak D match, TRBD1 (6 bases). The V gene's germline CDR1 is LNHDA and CDR2 SQIVND (reference sequence). Trimming removed 6 bases from V and 2 bases from J, with 11 bases in between. The CDR3 extends over 14 amino acids. The CDR3 here is CASSGRGGNQPQHF. The DNA of the CDR3 is TGTGCCAGTAGCGGCAGGGGCGGCAATCAGCCCCAGCATTTT.

The sample holds many counts of this clonotype. The chain has TRBV19 and TRBJ2-6, with D perhaps matching TRBD2 (5 bases). There are 16 residues in the CDR3. Germline V gene sequence: CDR1 LNHDA, CDR2 SQIVND (reference sequence). V was pared by 3 bases and J by 0 bases, with 9 bases between. The CDR3 loop reads CASSIRGTSGANVLTF. The CDR3 coding sequence is TGTGCCAGTAGTATTCGGGGAACCTCTGGGGCCAACGTCCTGACTTTC.

The sample holds many counts of this clonotype. The chain has TRBV4-1 and TRBJ2-3; D gene uncertain. V shed 1 base and J shed 0 bases, with 5 bases lying between them. The CDR3 is made up of 14 amino acids. The germline V gene has CDR1 MGHRA and CDR2 YSYEKL. DNA for the CDR3: TGCGCCAGCAGCCAAGTGGGAAGCACAGATACGCAGTATTTT. It translates to CASSQVGSTDTQYF.